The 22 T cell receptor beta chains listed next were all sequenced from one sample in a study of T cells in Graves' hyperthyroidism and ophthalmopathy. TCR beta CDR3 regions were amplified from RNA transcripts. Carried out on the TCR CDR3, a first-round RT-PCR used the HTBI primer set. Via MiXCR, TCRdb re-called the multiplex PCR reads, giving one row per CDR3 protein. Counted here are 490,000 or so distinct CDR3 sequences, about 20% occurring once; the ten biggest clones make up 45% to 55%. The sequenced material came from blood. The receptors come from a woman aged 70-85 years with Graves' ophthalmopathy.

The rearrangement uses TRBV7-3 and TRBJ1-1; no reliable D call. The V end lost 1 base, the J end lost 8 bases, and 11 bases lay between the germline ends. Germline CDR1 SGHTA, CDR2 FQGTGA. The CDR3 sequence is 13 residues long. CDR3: CASSLSSTGEAFF. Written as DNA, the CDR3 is TGTGCCAGCAGCTTAAGTTCGACGGGCGAAGCTTTCTTT.

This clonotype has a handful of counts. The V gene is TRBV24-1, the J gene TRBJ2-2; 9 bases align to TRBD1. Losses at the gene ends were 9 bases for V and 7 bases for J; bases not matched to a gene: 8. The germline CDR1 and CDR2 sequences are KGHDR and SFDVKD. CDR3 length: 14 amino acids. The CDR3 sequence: CATGGTGLSGELFF. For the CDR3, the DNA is TGTGCCACCGGAGGGACAGGGTTGAGCGGGGAGCTGTTTTTT.

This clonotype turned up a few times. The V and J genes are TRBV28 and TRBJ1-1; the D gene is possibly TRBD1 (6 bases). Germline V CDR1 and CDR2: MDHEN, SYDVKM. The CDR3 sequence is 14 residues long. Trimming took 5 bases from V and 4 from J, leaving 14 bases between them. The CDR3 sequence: CASSLQGEATEAFF. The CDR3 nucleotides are TGTGCCAGCAGTCTACAGGGTGAGGCCACTGAAGCTTTCTTT. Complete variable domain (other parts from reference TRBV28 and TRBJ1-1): DVKVTQSSRYLVKRTGEKVFLECVQDMDHENMFWYRQDPGLGLRLIYFSYDVKMKEKGDIPEGYSVSREKKERFSLILESASTNQTSMYLCASSLQGEATEAFFGQGTRLTVV.

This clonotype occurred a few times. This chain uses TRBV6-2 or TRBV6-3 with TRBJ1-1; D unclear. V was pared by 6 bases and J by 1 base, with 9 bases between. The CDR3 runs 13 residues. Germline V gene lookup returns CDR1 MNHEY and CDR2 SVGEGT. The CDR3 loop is CASRYPANTEAFF. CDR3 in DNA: TGTGCCAGCAGGTATCCCGCGAACACTGAAGCTTTCTTT.

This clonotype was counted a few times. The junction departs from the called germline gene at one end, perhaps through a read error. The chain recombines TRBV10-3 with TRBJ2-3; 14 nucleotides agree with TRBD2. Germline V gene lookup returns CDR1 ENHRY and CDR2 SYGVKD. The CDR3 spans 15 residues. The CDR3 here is CAVRTSGRITDTQYF. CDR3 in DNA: TGTGCCGTCAGGACTAGCGGGAGGATCACAGATACGCAGTATTTT.

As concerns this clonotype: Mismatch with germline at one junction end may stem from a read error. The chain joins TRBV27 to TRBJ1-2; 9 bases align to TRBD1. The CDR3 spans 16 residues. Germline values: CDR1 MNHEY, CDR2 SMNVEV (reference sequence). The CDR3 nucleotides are TGTGCCAGCAGTTCCCGGACAGGGGCGACTAACTATGGCTGCACCTTC. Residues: CASSSRTGATNYGCTF.

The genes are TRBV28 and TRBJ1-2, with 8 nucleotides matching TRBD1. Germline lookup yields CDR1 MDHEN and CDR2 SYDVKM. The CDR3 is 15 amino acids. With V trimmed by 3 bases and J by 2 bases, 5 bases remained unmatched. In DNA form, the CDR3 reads TGTGCCAGCAGTTTGGCAGGGGGCGGAAACTATGGCTACACCTTC. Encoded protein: CASSLAGGGNYGYTF.

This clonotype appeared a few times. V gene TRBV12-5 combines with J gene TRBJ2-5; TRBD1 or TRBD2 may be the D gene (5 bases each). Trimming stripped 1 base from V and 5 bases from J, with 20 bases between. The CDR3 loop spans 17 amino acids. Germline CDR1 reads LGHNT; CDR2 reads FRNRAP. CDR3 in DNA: TGTGCTAGTGGTTTGGCCAGCAGTAGTTGGGGGTCGGAGACCCAGTACTTC. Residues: CASGLASSSWGSETQYF.

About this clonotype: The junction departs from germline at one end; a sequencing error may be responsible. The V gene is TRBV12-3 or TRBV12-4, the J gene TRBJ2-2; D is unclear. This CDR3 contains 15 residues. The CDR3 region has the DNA TGTGTCAGCAGTTTAGCCACGAGGAACACCGGGGAGCTGTTTTTT. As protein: CVSSLATRNTGELFF.

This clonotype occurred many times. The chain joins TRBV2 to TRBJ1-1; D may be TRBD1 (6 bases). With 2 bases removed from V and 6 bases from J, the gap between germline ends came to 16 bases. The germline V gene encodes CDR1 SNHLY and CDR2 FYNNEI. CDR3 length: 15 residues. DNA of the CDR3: TGTGCCAGCAGTGAAATTGGGGGCCCTAGCTCTGAAGCTTTCTTT. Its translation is CASSEIGGPSSEAFF.

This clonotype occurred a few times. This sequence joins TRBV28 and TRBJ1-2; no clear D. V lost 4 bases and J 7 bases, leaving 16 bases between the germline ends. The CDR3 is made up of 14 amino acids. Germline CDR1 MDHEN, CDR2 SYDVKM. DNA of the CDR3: TGTGCCAGCAGTTCCCTGGGGAGGCCCCTTGGCTACACCTTC. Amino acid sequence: CASSSLGRPLGYTF.

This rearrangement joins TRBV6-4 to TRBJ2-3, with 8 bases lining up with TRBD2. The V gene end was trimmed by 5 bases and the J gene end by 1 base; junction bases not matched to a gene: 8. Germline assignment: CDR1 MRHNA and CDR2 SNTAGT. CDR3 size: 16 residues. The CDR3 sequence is CASSPGRGEGTDTQYF. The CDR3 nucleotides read TGTGCCAGCAGTCCCGGGCGGGGGGAAGGCACAGATACGCAGTATTTT.

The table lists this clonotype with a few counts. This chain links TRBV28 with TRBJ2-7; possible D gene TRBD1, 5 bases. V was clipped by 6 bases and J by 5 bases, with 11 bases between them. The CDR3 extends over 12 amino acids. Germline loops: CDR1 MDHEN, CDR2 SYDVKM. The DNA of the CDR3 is TGTGCCAGCAGGGGGCAGGGTGACGAGCAGTACTTC. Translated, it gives CASRGQGDEQYF.

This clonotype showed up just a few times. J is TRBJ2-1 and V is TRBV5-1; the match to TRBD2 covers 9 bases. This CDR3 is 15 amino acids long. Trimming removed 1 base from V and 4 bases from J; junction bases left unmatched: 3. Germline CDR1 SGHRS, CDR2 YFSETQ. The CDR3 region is CASSLRAGGYNEQFF. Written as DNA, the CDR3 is TGCGCCAGCAGCTTGCGGGCGGGAGGGTACAATGAGCAGTTCTTC.

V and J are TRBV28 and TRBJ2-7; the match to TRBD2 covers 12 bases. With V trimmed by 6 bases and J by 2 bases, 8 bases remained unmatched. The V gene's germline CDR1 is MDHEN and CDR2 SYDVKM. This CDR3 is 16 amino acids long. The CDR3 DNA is TGTGCCAGCAGCCCCCAAGGACTAGCGGGAACCTACGAGCAGTACTTC. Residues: CASSPQGLAGTYEQYF.

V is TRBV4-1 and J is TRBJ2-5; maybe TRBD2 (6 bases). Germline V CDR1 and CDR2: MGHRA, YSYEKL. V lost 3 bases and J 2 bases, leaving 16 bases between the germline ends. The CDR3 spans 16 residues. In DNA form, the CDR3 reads TGCGCCAGCAGCCAGGCGTCGGGGGTGAAGCAAGAGACCCAGTACTTC. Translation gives CASSQASGVKQETQYF.

The CDR3 nucleotides read TGTGCCAGCAGTGAACAAGGGGCTAGGAACATTCAGTACTTC. Amino acid sequence: CASSEQGARNIQYF. The chain employs TRBV6-1 and TRBJ2-4, with TRBD1 as a possible D gene (5 bases). From germline, CDR1 is MNHNS and CDR2 SASEGT. With 2 bases removed from V and 7 bases from J, the gap between germline ends came to 12 bases. The CDR3 runs to 14 residues.

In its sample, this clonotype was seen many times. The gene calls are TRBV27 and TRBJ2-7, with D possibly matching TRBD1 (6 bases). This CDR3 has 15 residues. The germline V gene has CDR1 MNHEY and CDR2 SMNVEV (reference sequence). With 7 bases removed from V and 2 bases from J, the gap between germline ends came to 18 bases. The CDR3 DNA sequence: TGTGCCAGCAAATACAGGGACACTTCGCCCTACGAGCAGTACTTC. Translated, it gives CASKYRDTSPYEQYF.

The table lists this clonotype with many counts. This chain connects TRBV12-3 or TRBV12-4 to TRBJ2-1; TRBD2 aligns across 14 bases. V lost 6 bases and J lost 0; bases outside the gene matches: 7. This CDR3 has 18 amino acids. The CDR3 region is CASSTGLAGVISYNEQFF. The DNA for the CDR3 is TGTGCCAGCAGCACGGGACTAGCGGGAGTGATCTCCTACAATGAGCAGTTCTTC.

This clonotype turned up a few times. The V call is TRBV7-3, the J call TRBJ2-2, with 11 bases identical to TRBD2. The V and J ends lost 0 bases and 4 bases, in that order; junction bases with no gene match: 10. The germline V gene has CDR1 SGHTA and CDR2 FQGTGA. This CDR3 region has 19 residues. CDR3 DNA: TGTGCCAGCAGCTTAACAACAATAGCGGGAGGGCCGAGCACCGGGGAGCTGTTTTTT. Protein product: CASSLTTIAGGPSTGELFF.

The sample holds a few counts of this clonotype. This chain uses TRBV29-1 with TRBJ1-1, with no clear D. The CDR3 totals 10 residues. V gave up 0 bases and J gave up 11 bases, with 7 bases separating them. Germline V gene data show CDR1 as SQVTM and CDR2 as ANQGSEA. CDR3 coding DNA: TGCAGCGTTGAAGAAAGTCTGGCTTTCTTT. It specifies CSVEESLAFF.

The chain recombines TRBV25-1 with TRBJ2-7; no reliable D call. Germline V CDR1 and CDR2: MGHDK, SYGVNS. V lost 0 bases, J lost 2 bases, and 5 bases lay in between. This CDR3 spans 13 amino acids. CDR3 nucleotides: TGTGCCAGCAGTGAATATTGGACCTACGAGCAGTACTTC. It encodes CASSEYWTYEQYF.